These 19 T cell receptor beta chains share one sample of origin, sequenced in a study of blood T cell repertoires in COVID-19. Generated by immunoSEQ multiplex PCR, the TCRdb table keeps only in-frame clones and is missing some. The sample records about 300,000 clones, around nine tenths being singletons. Input material: PBMCs or T cells enriched from blood (not recorded which). The receptors were gathered from a woman aged 50 to 65 who had been exposed to COVID-19.

The chain employs TRBV28 and TRBJ2-7; the D is unclear. Trimming removed 6 bases from V and 4 bases from J, with 13 bases in between. This CDR3 spans 13 amino acids. Germline-derived CDR1 and CDR2 are MDHEN and SYDVKM. CDR3 nucleotide sequence: TGTGCCAGCAGATCCCAACGGCGGTACGAGCAGTACTTC. Translated: CASRSQRRYEQYF.

The rearrangement uses TRBV6-5 and TRBJ1-4; a weak D match, TRBD1 (6 bases). Per the germline V gene, CDR1 is MNHEY and CDR2 is SVGAGI. The CDR3 covers 13 residues. V lost 10 bases, J lost 8 bases, and 17 bases lay in between. This CDR3 reads CATRAGQGEKLFF. Here the CDR3 DNA reads TGTGCCACCCGGGCAGGGCAGGGGGAAAAACTGTTTTTT.

This chain links TRBV18 with TRBJ1-3, with 9 positions matching TRBD1. J lost 3 bases, V lost 6 bases, and 12 bases had no gene match. The CDR3 loop spans 17 amino acids. Germline V gene sequence: CDR1 KGHSH, CDR2 LQKENI. The CDR3 reads CASSPTSTGGFGNTIYF. CDR3 nucleotide sequence: TGTGCCAGCTCGCCCACTTCGACAGGGGGTTTTGGAAACACCATATATTTT.

The chain combines TRBV5-4 with TRBJ2-5; 13 nucleotides match TRBD2. This CDR3 is built from 15 residues. With V trimmed by 2 bases and J by 3 bases, 1 base remained unmatched. CDR1 SGHNT and CDR2 YYREEE come from the germline V gene (reference sequence). The CDR3 DNA is TGTGCCAGCAGCTTTGGGACTAGCGGGAAAGAGACCCAGTACTTC. Residues: CASSFGTSGKETQYF.

The chain is built from TRBV11-2 and TRBJ1-3; 8 bases line up with TRBD1. Germline V gene lookup returns CDR1 SGHAT and CDR2 FQNNGV. This CDR3 is 14 amino acids long. V trimming: 3 bases; J trimming: 11 bases; junction bases outside the gene matches: 9. In DNA, the CDR3 is TGTGCCAGCAGCTTCGGACAGGGAGGCAGTCCCATATATTTT. The encoded protein is CASSFGQGGSPIYF.

This clone was seen more than once but under ten times. The chain links TRBV9 to TRBJ1-5; unclear D gene. Germline CDR1 is SGDLS and CDR2 is YYNGEE. The CDR3 is 13 amino acids. V lost 0 bases and J lost 6, with 7 bases in between. CDR3 sequence (DNA): TGTGCCAGCAGCGTAGACAGTTTTCAGCCCCAGCATTTT. Translating gives CASSVDSFQPQHF.

The V gene is TRBV24-1, the J gene TRBJ1-2; D is unclear. V dropped 3 bases and J dropped 4 bases, with 8 bases sitting between them. Germline CDR1 KGHDR, CDR2 SFDVKD. CDR3 length: 13 residues. In DNA, the CDR3 is TGTGCCACCAGTGATCCAGACTCCTATGGCTACACCTTC. This encodes CATSDPDSYGYTF.

The chain employs TRBV5-4 and TRBJ2-7; 10 bases line up with TRBD1. The CDR3 is made up of 16 amino acids. CDR1 is SGHNT, CDR2 YYREEE, per germline (reference sequence). After removal of 4 bases from V and 3 bases from J, the junction contained 10 bases not matched to a gene. CDR3 DNA: TGTGCCAGCAGCGATTACCGTGGGACAGGGGTCTACGAGCAGTACTTC. Translated: CASSDYRGTGVYEQYF.

The genes are TRBV10-3 and TRBJ2-5, with TRBD2 matching over 7 bases. V lost 3 bases to trimming and J lost 1 base; unmatched junction nucleotides: 5. This CDR3 has 15 amino acids. Germline CDR1 reads ENHRY; CDR2 reads SYGVKD. DNA of the CDR3: TGTGCCATCAGTGATAAAGAGCGGGGCCAAGAGACCCAGTACTTC. It specifies CAISDKERGQETQYF.

The rearrangement joins TRBV4-1 to TRBJ1-6; no firm D call. Germline V CDR1 and CDR2: MGHRA, YSYEKL. The length of the CDR3 is 12 residues. V shed 2 bases and J shed 11 bases, with 7 bases lying between them. The CDR3 spells CASSQPSAPLHF. CDR3 DNA sequence: TGCGCCAGCAGCCAACCTTCAGCACCCCTCCACTTT.

The chain combines TRBV19 with TRBJ2-2, with 7 bases lining up with TRBD2. The CDR3 runs 15 residues. CDR1 is LNHDA, CDR2 SQIVND, per germline (reference sequence). V dropped 7 bases and J dropped 5; count of bases not matched to a gene: 10. The CDR3 DNA reads TGTGCCAGTACCACCACTGGGGGAGGGACCGGGGAGCTGTTTTTT. It translates to CASTTTGGGTGELFF.

This chain joins TRBV5-5 and TRBJ1-5; D ambiguous. V dropped 0 bases and J dropped 2 bases, with 12 bases sitting between them. Germline V CDR1 and CDR2: SGHKS, YYEKEE (reference sequence). The CDR3 spans 16 residues. CDR3 sequence (DNA): TGTGCCAGCAGCTTGGGCGTGGGCCAGGGCAATCAGCCCCAGCATTTT. This translates into CASSLGVGQGNQPQHF.

The chain employs TRBV19 and TRBJ1-2; D not resolved. V lost 3 bases, J lost 5 bases, and 16 bases lay in between. CDR1 and CDR2 (germline): LNHDA, SQIVND (reference sequence). This CDR3 has 15 amino acids. CDR3: CASSIYAGWDYGYTF. The CDR3, as DNA: TGTGCCAGTAGTATTTATGCGGGATGGGATTATGGCTACACCTTC.

V and J are TRBV28 and TRBJ2-1; TRBD2 aligns across 7 bases. This CDR3 is built from 14 residues. The V segment lost 10 bases and the J segment 3 bases; nucleotides outside the gene matches: 9. CDR1 and CDR2 (germline): MDHEN, SYDVKM. The CDR3: CATTAASGYNEQFF. The CDR3 nucleotides are TGTGCCACCACAGCGGCTAGCGGCTACAATGAGCAGTTCTTC.

This chain links TRBV15 with TRBJ1-1, with D perhaps matching TRBD1 (6 bases). This CDR3 is 13 amino acids long. The V end was cut by 7 bases, the J end by 7 bases, with 16 bases between. The germline V gene encodes CDR1 LNHNV and CDR2 YYDKDF (reference sequence). The CDR3 DNA is TGTGCCACCACCAAACCGGGGGGCCTTGAAGCTTTCTTT. It yields the protein CATTKPGGLEAFF.

The chain employs TRBV5-1 and TRBJ1-2; 8 bases align to TRBD1. The germline CDR1 and CDR2 sequences are SGHRS and YFSETQ. This CDR3 spans 15 amino acids. With 1 base clipped from V and 5 bases from J, the junction kept 7 bases outside the gene matches. This CDR3 reads CASSLLTGGAYGYTF. DNA for the CDR3: TGCGCCAGCAGCTTGCTTACAGGGGGGGCTTATGGCTACACCTTC.

The chain combines TRBV5-1 with TRBJ2-1, with a possible D match to TRBD2 (6 bases). This CDR3 region has 12 residues. Germline lookup yields CDR1 SGHRS and CDR2 YFSETQ. The germline V and J ends were trimmed by 5 bases and 7 bases, with 10 bases remaining between them. DNA of the CDR3: TGCGCCAGCAGGGTCGGAGGGAATGAGCAGTTCTTC. This gives the protein CASRVGGNEQFF.

The chain joins TRBV5-1 to TRBJ1-4, with TRBD1 matching over 8 bases. The CDR3 contains 15 residues. Germline V gene data show CDR1 as SGHRS and CDR2 as YFSETQ. V was pared by 0 bases and J by 7 bases, with 5 bases of the junction left unmatched. CDR3: CASSLDRGVSEKLFF. The CDR3 coding sequence is TGCGCCAGCAGCTTGGACAGGGGGGTTAGTGAAAAACTGTTTTTT.

This sequence joins TRBV6-1 and TRBJ1-2, with D tentatively TRBD1 (5 bases). The CDR3 contains 15 residues. Trimming cost V 0 bases and J 6 bases, with 14 bases left between them. The germline V gene has CDR1 MNHNS and CDR2 SASEGT. The DNA for the CDR3 is TGTGCCAGCAGTGAAGCGGGGCTTGTAGGGCATGGCTACACCTTC. Encoded protein: CASSEAGLVGHGYTF.